These 16 T cell receptor beta chains share one sample of origin, sequenced in a study of molecular identifiers for immune sequencing clone quantification. TCRdb called the PCR reads again in MiXCR, with one record for every CDR3 protein. The table lists about 300,000 distinct CDR3 sequences, about a fifth of them singletons. The sequenced material came from naive CD8+ T cells from blood, with Jurkat cell RNA spiked in. As for subset: FACS-sorted CD8+CD4-CCR7+CD45RA+ naive T cells. These receptors were collected from a human donor in good health. Some libraries in this study had Jurkat cell RNA spiked in.

This clonotype was seen repeatedly, ten times or more. The chain recombines TRBV9 with TRBJ1-1; D possibly corresponds to TRBD1 (5 bases). Germline CDR1 is SGDLS and CDR2 is YYNGEE. The CDR3 sequence is 16 residues long. V was clipped by 4 bases and J by 0 bases, with 16 bases between them. The chain's CDR3 is CASSPPVEGMNTEAFF. The CDR3 nucleotides read TGTGCCAGCAGCCCCCCCGTTGAGGGGATGAACACTGAAGCTTTCTTT.

Notes on this clonotype: This may stem from a read error, because a much larger clone lies one nucleotide away. The chain links TRBV6-1 to TRBJ1-5, with TRBD1 as a possible D gene (6 bases). The CDR3 length is 15 residues. Germline CDR1 and CDR2: MNHNS and SASEGT. The CDR3 DNA is TGTGCCAGCAACCTTTGGACAGTTAGCAATCAGCTCCAGCATTTT. It specifies CASNLWTVSNQLQHF.

To note about this clonotype: A single base separates this from a much larger clone, so it may be a read error. The J gene is TRBJ1-1, the V gene TRBV20-1; 9 nucleotides align to TRBD1. The CDR3 loop spans 14 amino acids. From germline, CDR1 is DFQATT and CDR2 SNEGSKA (reference sequence). The CDR3 DNA reads as TGCAGTGCTAGAGAATCCACAGGGGGCACTGCAGCTTTCTTT. Amino acid sequence: CSARESTGGTAAFF.

This chain connects TRBV11-2 to TRBJ2-5, with TRBD2 matching 13 bases. Germline V lookup: CDR1 SGHAT, CDR2 FQNNGV. V was pared by 0 bases and J by 4 bases, with 11 bases of the junction left unmatched. CDR3 length: 19 amino acids. The CDR3 sequence: CASSLDGETSGGALETQYF. CDR3 DNA: TGTGCCAGCAGCTTAGACGGCGAAACTAGCGGGGGGGCCTTAGAGACCCAGTACTTC. Looking up the rest from reference TRBV11-2 and TRBJ2-5 gives the full variable domain: EAGVAQSPRYKIIEKRQSVAFWCNPISGHATLYWYQQILGQGPKLLIQFQNNGVVDDSQLPKDRFSAERLKGVDSTLKIQPAKLEDSAVYLCASSLDGETSGGALETQYFGPGTRLLVL.

This clonotype was seen more than once but under ten times. V is TRBV27 and J is TRBJ2-7, with D perhaps being TRBD1 or TRBD2 (7 bases each). V was shortened by 9 bases and J by 6 bases, with 15 bases between the two germline ends. This CDR3 spans 12 amino acids. Germline CDR1 MNHEY, CDR2 SMNVEV (reference sequence). The CDR3 sequence: CASAGGGVEQYF. Written as DNA, the CDR3 is TGTGCCAGTGCAGGGGGAGGGGTCGAGCAGTACTTC.

The table lists this clonotype with many counts. The chain has TRBV6-2 or TRBV6-3 and TRBJ2-3; D not certain. This CDR3 is built from 14 residues. Trimming removed 4 bases at V and 1 base at J, with 9 bases between. From germline, CDR1 is MNHEY and CDR2 SVGEGT. CDR3 loop: CASSLAWGTDTQYF. The CDR3 region has the DNA TGTGCCAGCAGTTTGGCCTGGGGCACAGATACGCAGTATTTT.

This clonotype has only a few counts. The rearrangement uses TRBV4-3 and TRBJ2-3; the D gene could be TRBD1 or TRBD2 (5 bases each). Trimming left V 3 bases short and J 7 bases short, with 14 bases between. Germline loops: CDR1 LGHNA, CDR2 YSLEER. The CDR3 consists of 14 residues. The CDR3 bases are TGCGCCAGCAGCCATTGGGACGGCGGATATACGCAGTATTTT. Protein sequence: CASSHWDGGYTQYF.

This clonotype showed up many times. The chain uses TRBV19 and TRBJ1-1; D unclear. V lost 9 bases and J 3 bases, leaving 20 bases between the germline ends. Per germline, CDR1 LNHDA and CDR2 SQIVND (reference sequence). The CDR3 is made up of 15 amino acids. Here the CDR3 reads CASKPATVLHTEAFF. As DNA, the CDR3 is TGTGCCAGCAAGCCGGCGACCGTCCTACACACTGAAGCTTTCTTT.

This clonotype was counted ten times or more. The gene calls are TRBV12-3 or TRBV12-4 and TRBJ2-1; a possible D gene is TRBD2 (5 bases). The CDR3 totals 16 residues. V lost 5 bases and J 6 bases, leaving 20 bases between the germline ends. CDR3 region: CASSTYGFRGSNEQFF. The CDR3 coding sequence is TGTGCCAGCAGTACCTACGGGTTTCGAGGGAGCAATGAGCAGTTCTTC.

This clonotype showed up many times. This chain connects TRBV7-2 to TRBJ2-1; 9 nucleotides line up with TRBD2. V was clipped by 4 bases and J by 3 bases; unmatched bases: 4. The germline CDR1 and CDR2 sequences are SGHTA and FQGNSA. This CDR3 has 15 amino acids. The DNA of the CDR3 is TGTGCCAGCAGCTCGAGCGGGAGGCGCTACAATGAGCAGTTCTTC. It encodes CASSSSGRRYNEQFF.

This clonotype was counted many times. The chain carries TRBV2 and TRBJ1-5, with 7 positions matching TRBD1. The germline CDR1 and CDR2 sequences are SNHLY and FYNNEI. CDR3 size: 15 residues. J was trimmed by 5 bases and V by 4 bases; bases with no gene match: 8. The CDR3: CASSALTGSDQPQHF. In DNA form, the CDR3 reads TGTGCCAGCAGTGCATTGACAGGGTCGGATCAGCCCCAGCATTTT.

V gene TRBV10-3 combines with J gene TRBJ1-1; D might be TRBD1 (5 bases). With 0 bases removed from V and 2 bases from J, the gap between germline ends came to 13 bases. The germline gives CDR1 ENHRY, CDR2 SYGVKD. This CDR3 is built from 16 residues. CDR3 nucleotide sequence: TGTGCCATCAGTGAGTCCCCAACAGGAATAAACACTGAAGCTTTCTTT. This codes for CAISESPTGINTEAFF.

The sample holds a few counts of this clonotype. This chain links TRBV28 with TRBJ2-7, with D possibly TRBD2 on 7 matching bases. The CDR3 contains 13 residues. V was shortened by 8 bases and J by 6 bases, with 17 bases between the two germline ends. Germline V gene sequence: CDR1 MDHEN, CDR2 SYDVKM. The CDR3 here is CASAPIGGVEQYF. The CDR3 coding sequence is TGTGCCAGCGCCCCAATAGGGGGGGTCGAGCAGTACTTC. The full variable domain, completed using reference TRBV28 and TRBJ2-7, is DVKVTQSSRYLVKRTGEKVFLECVQDMDHENMFWYRQDPGLGLRLIYFSYDVKMKEKGDIPEGYSVSREKKERFSLILESASTNQTSMYLCASAPIGGVEQYFGPGTRLTVT.

This clonotype was recorded at least ten times. The rearrangement uses TRBV30 and TRBJ1-5, with unresolved D. The CDR3 consists of 13 residues. The V gene's germline CDR1 is GTSNPN and CDR2 SVGIG (reference sequence). Trimming pared 2 bases from V and 2 bases from J, leaving 7 bases between. The CDR3 spells CAWSSGGNQPQHF. The CDR3 nucleotides read TGTGCCTGGAGTTCCGGGGGCAATCAGCCCCAGCATTTT.

This clonotype was found many times. The chain is built from TRBV5-1 and TRBJ2-7; 12 bases match TRBD1. The CDR3 has 15 amino acids. CDR1 and CDR2 (germline): SGHRS, YFSETQ. J gave up 5 bases and V 0 bases, and 3 bases lay outside the gene matches. The CDR3 loop is CASSLEGTGGDEQYF. In DNA form, the CDR3 reads TGCGCCAGCAGCTTGGAAGGGACAGGGGGCGACGAGCAGTACTTC.

This clonotype was observed many times. This chain joins TRBV4-1 and TRBJ2-3; D is unclear. The CDR3 spans 15 residues. Germline V gives CDR1 MGHRA, CDR2 YSYEKL. The ends were cut back, 1 base at V and 4 bases at J, with 12 bases in the middle. The CDR3 loop is CASSQVLEVADTQYF. CDR3 coding DNA: TGCGCCAGCAGCCAAGTGTTAGAGGTAGCAGATACGCAGTATTTT.